Presented here are 25 T cell receptor beta chains from one specimen sequenced in a study of CD8+ T cells in alopecia areata. Treatment meaning: oral pan-JAK inhibitor, 5-10 mg twice daily. Extracted RNA was reverse transcribed, and the resulting cDNA served as sequencing template. The protocol was immunoSEQ multiplex PCR, while the TCRdb copy is restricted to in-frame clones and leaves out a portion. Of 42,000 or so clones detected, roughly 90% appear once; the ten largest clones hold approximately 17%. The sample consisted of CD8+ T cells sorted from blood, taken at week 24, from a patient treated with tofacitinib. The receptors originated from a human donor with alopecia areata.

J is TRBJ2-2 and V is TRBV5-6; maybe TRBD1 (6 bases). The CDR3 consists of 14 residues. V shed 4 bases and J shed 5 bases, with 12 bases lying between them. Germline-derived CDR1 and CDR2 are SGHDT and YYEEEE. This CDR3 is CASSLVQGTGELFF. The CDR3 DNA reads TGTGCCAGCAGCCTAGTACAGGGTACCGGGGAGCTGTTTTTT.

The rearrangement uses TRBV5-6 and TRBJ2-7; 10 bases agree with TRBD1. V lost 3 bases and J lost 3; bases outside the gene matches: 0. The CDR3 consists of 13 residues. Germline CDR1 SGHDT, CDR2 YYEEEE. The CDR3 sequence: CASSWTGGYEQYF. The CDR3 bases are TGTGCCAGCAGCTGGACAGGGGGCTACGAGCAGTACTTC.

CDR3 nucleotide sequence: TGTGCCAGCAGACTTACCGTTTTATTAGAAGAGACCCAGTACTTC. It specifies CASRLTVLLEETQYF. The chain employs TRBV27 and TRBJ2-5; D is unresolved. The CDR3 runs to 15 residues. V was pared by 6 bases and J by 3 bases, with 17 bases between. The germline V gene has CDR1 MNHEY and CDR2 SMNVEV (reference sequence).

The V gene is TRBV7-9, the J gene TRBJ2-5; D is tentatively TRBD1 or TRBD2 (6 bases each). CDR1 and CDR2 from the germline V gene are SEHNR and FQNEAQ (reference sequence). V was pared by 1 base and J by 4 bases, with 13 bases between. This CDR3 is 15 amino acids long. The CDR3 sequence: CASSLVLQGGETQYF. The CDR3 region has the DNA TGTGCCAGCAGCTTAGTGTTACAGGGAGGAGAGACCCAGTACTTC.

The gene calls are TRBV4-3 and TRBJ2-7; 7 bases agree with TRBD2. Per germline, CDR1 LGHNA and CDR2 YSLEER. The CDR3 runs 14 residues. Trimming took 2 bases from V and 5 from J; bases not matched to a gene: 6. CDR3: CASSQTELANEQYF. CDR3 in DNA: TGCGCCAGCAGCCAAACTGAACTAGCGAACGAGCAGTACTTC.

The chain combines TRBV7-6 with TRBJ2-5; 9 nucleotides line up with TRBD2. Germline V gene lookup returns CDR1 SGHVS and CDR2 FNYEAQ. This CDR3 comprises 16 residues. The junction had 10 bases not matched to a gene; V was cut back by 5 bases and J by 3 bases. The CDR3 nucleotides read TGTGCCAGCAGCGCCAGATTGGTAGCGGGAGAAGAGACCCAGTACTTC. Translating it yields CASSARLVAGEETQYF.

This chain joins TRBV29-1 and TRBJ2-5; 10 bases map to TRBD1. The trim removed 5 bases at V and 3 bases at J, leaving 9 bases unmatched. CDR3 length: 15 residues. Germline CDR1 is SQVTM and CDR2 is ANQGSEA. The DNA of the CDR3 is TGCAGCGTTTCCGGGACAGGGGTTTCAGAAGAGACCCAGTACTTC. Encoded protein: CSVSGTGVSEETQYF.

The chain uses TRBV7-1 and TRBJ1-1; no firm D call. TRBV7-1 is placed among ORFs of uncertain function. V lost 3 bases and J 5 bases, leaving 16 bases between the germline ends. CDR3 size: 15 residues. The CDR3 spells CASSSPGRVPTEAFF. In DNA form, the CDR3 reads TGTGCCAGCAGCTCTCCAGGACGGGTCCCGACTGAAGCTTTCTTT.

This chain uses TRBV2 with TRBJ1-2; D gene uncertain. Trimming left V 3 bases short and J 0 bases short, with 14 bases between. Germline V gene lookup returns CDR1 SNHLY and CDR2 FYNNEI. This CDR3 has 16 residues. The CDR3 spells CASSERAAPANYGYTF. CDR3 bases: TGTGCCAGCAGTGAGAGGGCCGCCCCCGCTAACTATGGCTACACCTTC.

This chain joins TRBV27 and TRBJ1-2; TRBD1 matches at 7 bases. Per the germline V gene, CDR1 is MNHEY and CDR2 is SMNVEV (reference sequence). This CDR3 spans 16 amino acids. Trimming cost V 5 bases and J 2 bases; bases outside gene matches: 11. The CDR3 bases are TGTGCCAGCAGTGGGACCTGGGACAGCTTCAACTATGGCTACACCTTC. It codes for CASSGTWDSFNYGYTF.

The chain carries TRBV5-1 and TRBJ2-3, with D maybe TRBD2 (6 bases). Per the germline V gene, CDR1 is SGHRS and CDR2 is YFSETQ. The CDR3 runs to 17 residues. The V gene lost 2 bases and the J gene lost 0 bases, with 16 bases spanning the gap. CDR3 in amino acids: CASSFEPGLLSTDTQYF. The CDR3 nucleotides read TGCGCCAGCAGCTTCGAACCGGGACTGCTAAGCACAGATACGCAGTATTTT. The whole variable domain, remainder taken from reference TRBV5-1 and TRBJ2-3, is KAGVTQTPRYLIKTRGQQVTLSCSPISGHRSVSWYQQTPGQGLQFLFEYFSETQRNKGNFPGRFSGRQFSNSRSEMNVSTLELGDSALYLCASSFEPGLLSTDTQYFGPGTRLTVL.

This rearrangement joins TRBV6-1 to TRBJ2-1, with D maybe TRBD1 (5 bases). With 1 base removed from V and 2 bases from J, the gap between germline ends came to 9 bases. The CDR3 is 15 amino acids. From germline, CDR1 is MNHNS and CDR2 SASEGT. The CDR3 bases are TGTGCCAGCAGTGAAGGGACAATCCCCTACAATGAGCAGTTCTTC. Translating it yields CASSEGTIPYNEQFF.

This chain uses TRBV28 with TRBJ2-5; perhaps TRBD1 as D (5 bases). Deletions cut 7 bases from V and 0 bases from J, with 12 bases between. This CDR3 has 14 residues. Germline V gene sequence: CDR1 MDHEN, CDR2 SYDVKM. The CDR3 sequence is CASTMGRDQETQYF. For the CDR3, the DNA is TGTGCCAGCACCATGGGCAGGGACCAAGAGACCCAGTACTTC.

This clone was observed a single time. The chain employs TRBV28 and TRBJ2-7; D assignment may be TRBD1 or TRBD2 (6 bases each). Germline loops: CDR1 MDHEN, CDR2 SYDVKM. V was trimmed by 7 bases and J by 4 bases, leaving 20 bases between them. The CDR3 runs 15 residues. The CDR3 loop is CASTLTGRPEYEQYF. Here the CDR3 DNA reads TGTGCCAGCACCCTAACAGGGAGGCCTGAGTACGAGCAGTACTTC.

The chain combines TRBV7-9 with TRBJ2-7; no firm D call. V was shortened by 5 bases and J by 5 bases, with 10 bases between the two germline ends. Germline assignment: CDR1 SEHNR and CDR2 FQNEAQ (reference sequence). The CDR3 consists of 12 residues. As DNA, the CDR3 is TGTGCCAGCAGCCAAGACTCGGACGAGCAGTACTTC. As protein: CASSQDSDEQYF.

This sequence joins TRBV19 and TRBJ2-3, with 7 bases identical to TRBD1. This CDR3 contains 13 residues. In germline, CDR1 is LNHDA, CDR2 SQIVND (reference sequence). J gave up 4 bases and V 7 bases, and 5 bases lay outside the gene matches. CDR3 sequence reads: CASNGQVPDTQYF. Here the CDR3 DNA reads TGTGCCAGTAACGGACAGGTCCCAGATACGCAGTATTTT.

This clone appeared a few times. The gene calls are TRBV30 and TRBJ2-1; 7 bases align to TRBD2. Germline V lookup: CDR1 GTSNPN, CDR2 SVGIG (reference sequence). Trimming removed 5 bases from V and 8 bases from J; junction bases left unmatched: 6. The CDR3 contains 12 residues. CDR3 nucleotides: TGTGCCTGGGGCCTAGCGGACGATGAGCAGTTCTTC. It encodes CAWGLADDEQFF.

The rearrangement joins TRBV6-4 to TRBJ2-7, with 9 bases that match TRBD1. The CDR3 loop spans 15 amino acids. Germline assignment: CDR1 MRHNA and CDR2 SNTAGT. V lost 3 bases, J lost 3 bases, and 6 bases stayed unmatched. CDR3 in amino acids: CASSERTGGGYEQYF. The CDR3 DNA reads as TGTGCCAGCAGTGAGCGAACAGGGGGCGGCTACGAGCAGTACTTC.

The gene calls are TRBV29-1 and TRBJ2-2; possible D gene TRBD1, 6 bases. With 2 bases removed from V and 7 bases from J, the gap between germline ends came to 14 bases. This CDR3 region has 14 residues. CDR1 and CDR2 (germline): SQVTM, ANQGSEA. CDR3 protein: CSVEKTGSGGELFF. The CDR3, as DNA: TGCAGCGTTGAAAAAACAGGGTCGGGCGGGGAGCTGTTTTTT.

The rearrangement joins TRBV27 to TRBJ2-7; 10 bases align to TRBD1. Germline V gene lookup returns CDR1 MNHEY and CDR2 SMNVEV (reference sequence). There are 14 residues in the CDR3. Trimming removed 2 bases from V and 7 bases from J; junction bases left unmatched: 5. The CDR3: CASSLTDRGLEQYF. The CDR3 DNA reads as TGTGCCAGCAGTTTAACCGACAGGGGGCTTGAGCAGTACTTC.

This clone was observed once. This chain uses TRBV11-2 with TRBJ2-7; 7 positions match TRBD2. With V trimmed by 4 bases and J by 2 bases, 5 bases remained unmatched. The length of the CDR3 is 14 residues. Germline assignment: CDR1 SGHAT and CDR2 FQNNGV. The CDR3 DNA reads TGTGCCAGCAGCTCACGACTAGCCCCCTACGAGCAGTACTTC. This gives the protein CASSSRLAPYEQYF.

This chain uses TRBV19 with TRBJ2-2; D possibly uses TRBD1 or TRBD2 (5 bases each). This CDR3 is 11 amino acids long. Germline V gene lookup returns CDR1 LNHDA and CDR2 SQIVND (reference sequence). Between the trimmed V and J ends, which lost 5 bases and 11 bases, there was a span of 9 bases. The CDR3 reads CASSFGAELFF. The CDR3, as DNA: TGTGCCAGTAGTTTCGGGGCTGAGCTGTTTTTT.

J is TRBJ1-1 and V is TRBV28; tentatively, D is TRBD1 (6 bases). CDR1 MDHEN and CDR2 SYDVKM come from the germline V gene. The CDR3 is 15 residues long. Trimming took 4 bases from V and 1 from J, leaving 13 bases between them. The CDR3 spells CASSSRGPTNTEAFF. CDR3 bases: TGTGCCAGCAGTTCCAGGGGCCCCACGAACACTGAAGCTTTCTTT.

The chain recombines TRBV7-8 with TRBJ2-3, with D hard to call. The germline V and J ends were trimmed by 1 base and 0 bases, with 5 bases remaining between them. The CDR3 extends over 14 amino acids. The germline gives CDR1 SGHVS, CDR2 FQNEAQ. CDR3 sequence reads: CASSLGASTDTQYF. The CDR3 nucleotides are TGTGCCAGCAGCTTAGGCGCTAGCACAGATACGCAGTATTTT.

The chain joins TRBV29-1 to TRBJ1-2; tentative D call: TRBD1 (6 bases). The V gene lost 7 bases and the J gene lost 8 bases, with 20 bases spanning the gap. The CDR3 is 13 amino acids. Germline CDR1 reads SQVTM; CDR2 reads ANQGSEA. The CDR3 nucleotides are TGCAGCGCCGGACCTACAGGGAAGTGGGGCTACACCTTC. Residues: CSAGPTGKWGYTF.